The 3 T cell receptor beta chains in this list originate from one sample, sequenced in a study of CD8 T cells in ankylosing spondylitis (dated by TCRdb to 2015 to 2018). No antigen is known for these receptors. Overall study results and their limits: Blood from ankylosing spondylitis patients appeared to be characterized by a TCR beta motif composed of roughly eight highly homologous amino acid variants.

Library creation used 5' RACE. Instrument used: Illumina HiSeq 2500. TCRdb ran its own pipeline on the public reads, namely fastp trimming at Q25 and MiXCR clone calling, and kept in-frame beta chains. Rows matching on CDR3 protein sequence are summarized as one entry with the most common DNA and genes. Across this sample there are around 490,000 distinct CDR3 sequences, with about 5% seen only once. The ten largest clones represent around 3.6% of the sample. Material for sequencing was blood, either unsorted or a sorted T cell fraction (not recorded which). These receptor sequences come from a male donor with ankylosing spondylitis.

This clonotype was counted many times. The chain is built from TRBV7-9 and TRBJ2-1, with 7 bases lining up with TRBD2. The germline V gene has CDR1 SEHNR and CDR2 FQNEAQ (reference sequence). Losses at the gene ends were 7 bases for V and 7 bases for J; bases not matched to a gene: 16. CDR3 size: 16 residues. This CDR3 is CASTPIGRGSWNEQFF. The CDR3 DNA reads TGTGCCAGCACCCCAATAGGGCGGGGGTCCTGGAATGAGCAGTTCTTC.

This clonotype was picked up many times. The V gene is TRBV5-1, the J gene TRBJ1-5; possible D gene TRBD1, 6 bases. The germline CDR1 and CDR2 sequences are SGHRS and YFSETQ. Trimming took off 3 bases at V and 4 bases at J, with 11 bases between the two ends. CDR3 size: 14 residues. The CDR3 nucleotides are TGCGCCAGCAGCTCGGGAGGGGGGAATCAGCCCCAGCATTTT. It yields the protein CASSSGGGNQPQHF.

This clonotype was picked up a small number of times. The V and J genes are TRBV4-3 and TRBJ2-7, with TRBD1 as a possible D gene (5 bases). This CDR3 is 16 amino acids long. CDR1 and CDR2 from the germline V gene are LGHNA and YSLEER. Trimming pared 1 base from V and 3 bases from J, leaving 16 bases between. The CDR3 DNA reads TGCGCCAGCAGCCAAGGAGTAGGGTGGGGCGGCTACGAGCAGTACTTC. This encodes CASSQGVGWGGYEQYF.